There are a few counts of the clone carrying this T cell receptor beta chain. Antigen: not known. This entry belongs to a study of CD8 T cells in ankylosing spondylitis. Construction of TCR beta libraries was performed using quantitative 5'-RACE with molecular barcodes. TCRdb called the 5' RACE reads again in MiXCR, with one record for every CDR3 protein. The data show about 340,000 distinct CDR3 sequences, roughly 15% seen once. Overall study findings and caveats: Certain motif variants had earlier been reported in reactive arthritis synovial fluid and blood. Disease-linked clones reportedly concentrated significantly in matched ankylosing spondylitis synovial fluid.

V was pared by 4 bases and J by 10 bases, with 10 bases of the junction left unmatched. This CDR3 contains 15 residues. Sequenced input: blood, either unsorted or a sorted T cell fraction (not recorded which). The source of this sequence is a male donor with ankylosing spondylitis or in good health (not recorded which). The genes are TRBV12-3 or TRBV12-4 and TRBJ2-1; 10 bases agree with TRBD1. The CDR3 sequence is CASSSLGTGAREQFF. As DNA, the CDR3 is TGTGCCAGCAGTTCATTGGGGACAGGGGCTAGGGAGCAGTTCTTC.